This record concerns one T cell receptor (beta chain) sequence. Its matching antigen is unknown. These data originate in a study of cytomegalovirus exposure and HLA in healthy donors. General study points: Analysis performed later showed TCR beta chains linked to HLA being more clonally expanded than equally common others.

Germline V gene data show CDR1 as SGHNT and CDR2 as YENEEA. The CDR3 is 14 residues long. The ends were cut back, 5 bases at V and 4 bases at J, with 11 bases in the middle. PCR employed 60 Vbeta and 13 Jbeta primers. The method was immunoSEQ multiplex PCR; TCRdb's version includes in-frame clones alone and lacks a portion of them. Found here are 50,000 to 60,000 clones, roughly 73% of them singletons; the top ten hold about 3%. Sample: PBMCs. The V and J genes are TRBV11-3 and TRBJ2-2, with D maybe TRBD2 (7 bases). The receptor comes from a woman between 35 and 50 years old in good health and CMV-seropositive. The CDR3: CASSRGAVTGELFF. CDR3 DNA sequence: TGTGCCAGCAGCCGGGGGGCGGTCACCGGGGAGCTGTTTTTT.